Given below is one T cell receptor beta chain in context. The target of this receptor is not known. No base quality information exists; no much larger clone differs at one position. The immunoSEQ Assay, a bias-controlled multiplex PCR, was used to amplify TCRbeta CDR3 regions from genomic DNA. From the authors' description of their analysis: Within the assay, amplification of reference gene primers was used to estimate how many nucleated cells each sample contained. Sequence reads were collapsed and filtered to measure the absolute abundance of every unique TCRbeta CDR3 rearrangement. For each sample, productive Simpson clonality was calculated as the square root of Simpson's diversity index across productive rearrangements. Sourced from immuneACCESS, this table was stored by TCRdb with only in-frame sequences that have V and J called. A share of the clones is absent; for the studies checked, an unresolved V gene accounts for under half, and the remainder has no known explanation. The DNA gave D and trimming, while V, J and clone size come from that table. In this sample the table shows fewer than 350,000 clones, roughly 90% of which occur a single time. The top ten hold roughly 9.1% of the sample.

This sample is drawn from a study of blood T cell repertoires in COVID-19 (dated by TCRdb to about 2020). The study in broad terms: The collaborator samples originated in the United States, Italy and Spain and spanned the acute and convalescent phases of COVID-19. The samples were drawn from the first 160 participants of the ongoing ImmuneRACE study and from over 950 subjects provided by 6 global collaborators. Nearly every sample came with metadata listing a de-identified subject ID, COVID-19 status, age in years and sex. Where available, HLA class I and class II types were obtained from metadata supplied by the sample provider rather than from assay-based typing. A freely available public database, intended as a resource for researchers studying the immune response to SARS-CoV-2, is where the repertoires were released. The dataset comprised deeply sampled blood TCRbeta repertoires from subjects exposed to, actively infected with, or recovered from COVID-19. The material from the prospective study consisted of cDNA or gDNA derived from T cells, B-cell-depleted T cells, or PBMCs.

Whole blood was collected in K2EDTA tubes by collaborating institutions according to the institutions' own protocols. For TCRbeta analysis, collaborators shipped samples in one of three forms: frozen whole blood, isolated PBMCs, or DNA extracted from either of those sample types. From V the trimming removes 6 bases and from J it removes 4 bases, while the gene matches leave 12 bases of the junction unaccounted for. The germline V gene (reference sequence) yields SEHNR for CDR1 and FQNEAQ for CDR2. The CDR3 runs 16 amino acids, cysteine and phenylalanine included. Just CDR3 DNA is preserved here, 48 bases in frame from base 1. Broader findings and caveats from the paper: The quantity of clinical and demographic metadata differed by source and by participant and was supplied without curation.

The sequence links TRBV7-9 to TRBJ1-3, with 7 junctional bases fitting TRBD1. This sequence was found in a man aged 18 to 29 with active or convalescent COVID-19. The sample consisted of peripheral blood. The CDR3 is CASRAKTGEPGNTIYF. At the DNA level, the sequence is TGTGCCAGCAGGGCCAAAACAGGGGAGCCGGGAAACACCATATATTTT.